One and the same sample provided the 20 T cell receptor beta chains below, sequenced in a study of blood T cell repertoires in COVID-19 (dated by TCRdb to 2019 to 2021). The method was the immunoSEQ multiplex PCR assay. TCRdb stores this immuneACCESS table with in-frame sequences only. Part of the clones is absent; in the studies checked, under half of the shortfall reflects unresolved V genes, and no reason is known for the rest. The sample table records roughly 130,000 clones; over 75% of these occur just once. About 3.6% of the sample lies in the top ten. Sample: peripheral blood. The receptor set was obtained from a woman aged 60 to 75 with acute or convalescent COVID-19.

This chain links TRBV20-1 with TRBJ2-5, with D perhaps matching TRBD1 (5 bases). Germline CDR1 and CDR2: DFQATT and SNEGSKA (reference sequence). This CDR3 spans 11 amino acids. V gave up 7 bases and J gave up 0 bases, with 6 bases separating them. CDR3 nucleotides: TGCAGTGTAGGGGACCAAGAGACCCAGTACTTC. Its translation is CSVGDQETQYF.

DNA for the CDR3: TGTGCCAGTAGTATGACAGGGGGCCCTGGGGAGCAGTACGTC. It is translated as CASSMTGGPGEQYV. The genes are TRBV19 and TRBJ2-7, with 10 bases identical to TRBD1. The CDR3 has 14 residues. Trimming at V came to 3 bases and at J to 7 bases, leaving 6 bases not matched to a gene. Germline V CDR1 and CDR2: LNHDA, SQIVND (reference sequence).

The rearrangement uses TRBV9 and TRBJ1-5; the D is unclear. Germline values: CDR1 SGDLS, CDR2 YYNGEE. V was cut by 0 bases and J by 6 bases, with 10 bases left in between. CDR3 size: 14 residues. In nucleotides, the CDR3 is TGTGCCAGCAGCGTAGGGAGGGCCTCTCAGCCCCAGCATTTT. It encodes CASSVGRASQPQHF.

J is TRBJ1-4 and V is TRBV11-2; the D is unclear. Germline CDR1 SGHAT, CDR2 FQNNGV. Trimming stripped 5 bases from V and 4 bases from J, with 5 bases between. This CDR3 spans 12 amino acids. Written as DNA, the CDR3 is TGTGCCAGCAGCCCTTTTAATGAAAAACTGTTTTTT. Amino acids: CASSPFNEKLFF.

CDR3 protein: CASSPRLAGGLQETQYF. The CDR3 DNA sequence: TGTGCCAGCAGTCCCCGGCTAGCGGGAGGGTTACAAGAGACCCAGTACTTC. The chain couples TRBV27 to TRBJ2-5, with 12 bases aligning to TRBD2. The CDR3 length is 17 residues. J lost 2 bases, V lost 5 bases, and 9 bases had no gene match. CDR1 is MNHEY and CDR2 is SMNVEV in the germline V gene (reference sequence).

The rearrangement joins TRBV10-3 to TRBJ2-2; the match to TRBD2 covers 13 bases. The V gene's germline CDR1 is ENHRY and CDR2 SYGVKD. V was pared by 2 bases and J by 7 bases, with 1 base of the junction left unmatched. The CDR3 contains 15 residues. The CDR3 protein is CAISEGLAGDGELFF. The CDR3, as DNA: TGTGCCATCAGTGAGGGACTAGCGGGAGACGGGGAGCTGTTTTTT.

The chain couples TRBV3-1 (or the pseudogene TRBV3-2) to TRBJ1-1, with unresolved D. V lost 1 base and J 1 base, leaving 10 bases between the germline ends. This CDR3 comprises 15 residues. Germline CDR1 is LGHDT and CDR2 is YNNKEL (reference sequence). In DNA form, the CDR3 reads TGTGCCAGCAGCCAAGTCCCCGGGAAGAACACTGAAGCTTTCTTT. Translated, it gives CASSQVPGKNTEAFF.

V usage is TRBV21-1 and J usage is TRBJ2-3; the table's D gene call, TRBD2, was not cross checked with the DNA. TRBV21-1 is a pseudogene locus. The CDR3 contains 15 residues. CDR3 bases: TGTGCCAGCAGCAAAGAGGCTAGAGTACCAGATACGCAGTATTTT. Encoded protein: CASSKEARVPDTQYF.

V usage is TRBV3-1 (or the pseudogene TRBV3-2) and J usage is TRBJ1-2; TRBD1 aligns across 8 bases. The trim removed 4 bases at V and 7 bases at J, leaving 8 bases unmatched. This CDR3 has 14 amino acids. Looked up from germline, CDR1 is LGHDT and CDR2 is YNNKEL (reference sequence). The CDR3 DNA sequence: TGTGCCAGCAGCCCCTGGACAGGGTACAGTGGCTACACCTTC. This encodes CASSPWTGYSGYTF.

The V call is TRBV5-1, the J call TRBJ2-1; 10 bases line up with TRBD2. The CDR3 consists of 18 residues. Looked up from germline, CDR1 is SGHRS and CDR2 is YFSETQ. After removal of 0 bases from V and 1 base from J, the junction contained 7 bases not matched to a gene. The CDR3: CASSLASGRAGSYNEQFF. The CDR3 region has the DNA TGCGCCAGCAGCTTGGCGAGCGGGAGGGCCGGGTCCTACAATGAGCAGTTCTTC. Supplemented by reference TRBV5-1 and TRBJ2-1, the full variable domain reads KAGVTQTPRYLIKTRGQQVTLSCSPISGHRSVSWYQQTPGQGLQFLFEYFSETQRNKGNFPGRFSGRQFSNSRSEMNVSTLELGDSALYLCASSLASGRAGSYNEQFFGPGTRLTVL.

V and J are TRBV5-4 and TRBJ1-1; 7 bases fit TRBD1. Germline CDR1 and CDR2: SGHNT and YYREEE (reference sequence). The CDR3 spans 13 residues. J lost 2 bases, V lost 7 bases, and 5 bases had no gene match. The CDR3 protein is CASGRQGNTEAFF. The CDR3 nucleotides read TGTGCCAGCGGCCGACAGGGAAACACTGAAGCTTTCTTT.

This chain joins TRBV29-1 and TRBJ2-5, with 11 bases that match TRBD1. CDR3 length: 14 residues. V dropped 7 bases and J dropped 7; count of bases not matched to a gene: 11. The germline gives CDR1 SQVTM, CDR2 ANQGSEA. Here the CDR3 DNA reads TGCAGCGCCAGGACAGGGGGCGTGTTTGTGACCCAGTACTTC. The encoded protein is CSARTGGVFVTQYF.

This sequence joins TRBV7-9 and TRBJ1-2; no reliable D call. CDR1 SEHNR and CDR2 FQNEAQ come from the germline V gene (reference sequence). Trimming took 0 bases from V and 4 from J, leaving 6 bases between them. This CDR3 has 13 amino acids. CDR3 nucleotide sequence: TGTGCCAGCAGCTTAGCCCGGAGCTATGGCTACACCTTC. Encoded protein: CASSLARSYGYTF. The variable domain in full, with the rest retrieved from reference TRBV7-9 and TRBJ1-2, is DTGVSQNPRHKITKRGQNVTFRCDPISEHNRLYWYRQTLGQGPEFLTYFQNEAQLEKSRLLSDRFSAERPKGSFSTLEIQRTEQGDSAMYLCASSLARSYGYTFGSGTRLTVV.

This chain joins TRBV5-3 and TRBJ2-7; TRBD1 is a possible D gene (5 bases). TRBV5-3 falls under the ORF class, with uncertain function. Trimming stripped 0 bases from V and 1 base from J, with 20 bases between. There are 18 residues in the CDR3. This CDR3 reads CARSLEGRQPSESYEQYV. CDR3 bases: TGTGCCAGAAGCTTGGAGGGCAGACAGCCCAGCGAATCCTACGAGCAGTACGTC.

J is TRBJ2-5 and V is TRBV11-1; 9 nucleotides align to TRBD1. The CDR3 runs 14 residues. The germline gives CDR1 SGHAT, CDR2 FQDESV (reference sequence). J was trimmed by 1 base and V by 5 bases; bases with no gene match: 2. The CDR3: CASSPQGAQETQYF. CDR3 bases: TGTGCCAGCAGCCCACAGGGGGCCCAAGAGACCCAGTACTTC.

This chain links TRBV6-5 with TRBJ1-5; 7 bases agree with TRBD1. Germline V gene sequence: CDR1 MNHEY, CDR2 SVGAGI. The CDR3 has 14 residues. J gave up 1 base and V 6 bases, and 3 bases lay outside the gene matches. The CDR3 reads CASRDRTSNQPQHF. CDR3 sequence (DNA): TGTGCCAGCAGGGACAGGACGAGCAATCAGCCCCAGCATTTT.

Remarks on this clone: Distinct nucleotide sequences in the sample also encode this CDR3. The chain employs TRBV5-1 and TRBJ2-5; D possibly corresponds to TRBD2 (5 bases). V gave up 0 bases and J gave up 1 base, with 7 bases separating them. This CDR3 has 14 residues. Germline V gives CDR1 SGHRS, CDR2 YFSETQ. CDR3 region: CASSLGAGQETQYF. CDR3 nucleotide sequence: TGCGCCAGCAGCTTGGGCGCGGGCCAAGAGACCCAGTACTTC.

This rearrangement joins TRBV5-4 to TRBJ2-5; 9 bases line up with TRBD1. This CDR3 is 14 amino acids long. Germline V CDR1 and CDR2: SGHNT, YYREEE (reference sequence). V shed 4 bases, J shed 3 bases, and the junction held 4 bases outside the gene matches. CDR3 DNA sequence: TGTGCCAGCAGCCAACGGACAGGGGAAGAGACCCAGTACTTC. This encodes CASSQRTGEETQYF.

The V and J genes are TRBV2 and TRBJ2-1; 8 positions agree with TRBD1. From germline, CDR1 is SNHLY and CDR2 FYNNEI. Trimming removed 4 bases from V and 9 bases from J; junction bases left unmatched: 8. The CDR3 totals 14 residues. The CDR3 nucleotides read TGTGCCAGCAGTGGGACAGGGAGTCGTGGTGAGCAGTTCTTC. Encoded protein: CASSGTGSRGEQFF.

V and J are TRBV5-6 and TRBJ1-2, with TRBD1 matching over 9 bases. V lost 5 bases and J lost 7; bases outside the gene matches: 3. CDR1 is SGHDT and CDR2 is YYEEEE in the germline V gene. The CDR3 has 12 amino acids. CDR3 sequence: CASSTGGFGYTF. In DNA, the CDR3 is TGTGCCAGCAGTACAGGGGGCTTTGGCTACACCTTC.